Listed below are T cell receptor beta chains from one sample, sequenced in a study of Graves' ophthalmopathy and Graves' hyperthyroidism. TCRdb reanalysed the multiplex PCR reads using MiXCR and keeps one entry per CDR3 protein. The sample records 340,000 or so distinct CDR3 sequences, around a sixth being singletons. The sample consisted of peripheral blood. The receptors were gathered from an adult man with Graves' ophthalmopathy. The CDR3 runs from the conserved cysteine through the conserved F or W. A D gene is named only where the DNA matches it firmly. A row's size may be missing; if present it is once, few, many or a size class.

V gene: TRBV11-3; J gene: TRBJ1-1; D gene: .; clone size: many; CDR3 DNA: TGTGCCAGCAGCGCGAACGGGCCGAACACTGAAGCTTTCTTT; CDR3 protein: CASSANGPNTEAFF
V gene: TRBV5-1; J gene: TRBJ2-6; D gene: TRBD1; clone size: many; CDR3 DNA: TGCGCCAGCAGACAGGGGGCTGACTCTCTCTCTGGGGCCAACGTCCCGACTTTC; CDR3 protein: CASRQGADSLSGANVPTF
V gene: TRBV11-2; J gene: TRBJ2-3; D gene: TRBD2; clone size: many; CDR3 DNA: TGTGCCAGCAGCTTTGAGACTAGCGGGGGGCAAGATACGCAGTATTTT; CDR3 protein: CASSFETSGGQDTQYF
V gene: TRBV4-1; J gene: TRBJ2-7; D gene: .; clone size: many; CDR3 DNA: TGCGCCAGCAGCCAAGATGGGGTTACGACCTACGAGCAGTACTTC; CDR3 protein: CASSQDGVTTYEQYF
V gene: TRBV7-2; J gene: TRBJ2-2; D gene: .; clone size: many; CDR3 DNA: TGTGCCAGCAGCCAAGTTTCAGGCACCGGGGAGCTGTTTTTT; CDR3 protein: CASSQVSGTGELFF
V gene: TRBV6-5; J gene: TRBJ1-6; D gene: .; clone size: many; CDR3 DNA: TGTGCCAGCAGTTACCGGGGTGGCGATTCACCCCTCCACTTT; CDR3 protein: CASSYRGGDSPLHF
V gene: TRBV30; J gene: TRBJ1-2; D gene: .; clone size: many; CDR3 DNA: TGTGCCTGGGGACCGTCAACTAACTATGGCTACACCTTC; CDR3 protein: CAWGPSTNYGYTF
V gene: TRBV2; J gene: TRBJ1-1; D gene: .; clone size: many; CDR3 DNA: TGTGCCAGCAAGTATGCCACGAACACTGAAGCTTTCTTT; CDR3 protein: CASKYATNTEAFF
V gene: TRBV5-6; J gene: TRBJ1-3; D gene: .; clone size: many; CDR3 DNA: TGTGCCAGCAGCCCTCGCGCAAGTGGAAACACCATATATTTT; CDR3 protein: CASSPRASGNTIYF
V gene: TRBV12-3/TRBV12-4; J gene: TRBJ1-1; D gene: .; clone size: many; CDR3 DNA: TGTGCCAGCAGTGCCATTAGTGAGGGCACTGAAGCTTTCTTT; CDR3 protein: CASSAISEGTEAFF
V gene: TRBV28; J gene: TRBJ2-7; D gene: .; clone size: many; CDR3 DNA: TGTGCCAGCAGTTTTCCAGGGGCTCGGACCTACGAGCAGTACTTC; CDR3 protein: CASSFPGARTYEQYF
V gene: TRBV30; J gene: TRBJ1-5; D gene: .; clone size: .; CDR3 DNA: TGTGCCTGGAGAGAAAATAGCAATCAGCCCCAGCATTTT; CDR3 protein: CAWRENSNQPQHF
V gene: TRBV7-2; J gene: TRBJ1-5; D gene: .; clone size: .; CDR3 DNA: TGTGCCAGCAGCTACCAGGATCAGCCCCAGCATTTT; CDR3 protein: CASSYQDQPQHF
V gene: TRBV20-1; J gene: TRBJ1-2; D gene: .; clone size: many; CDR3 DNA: TGCAGTGCTAGACAGGGAGACTATGGCTACACCTTC; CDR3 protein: CSARQGDYGYTF
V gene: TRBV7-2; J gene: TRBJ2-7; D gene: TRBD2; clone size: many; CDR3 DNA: TGTGCCAGCAGCTTAGGGGGAGCGGGAAGGGGCGAGCAGTACTTC; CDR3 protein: CASSLGGAGRGEQYF
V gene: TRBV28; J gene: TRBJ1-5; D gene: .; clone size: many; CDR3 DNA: TGTACCAGCAGGCCGATTACAGGGTTTCAGCCCCAGCATTTT; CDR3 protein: CTSRPITGFQPQHF